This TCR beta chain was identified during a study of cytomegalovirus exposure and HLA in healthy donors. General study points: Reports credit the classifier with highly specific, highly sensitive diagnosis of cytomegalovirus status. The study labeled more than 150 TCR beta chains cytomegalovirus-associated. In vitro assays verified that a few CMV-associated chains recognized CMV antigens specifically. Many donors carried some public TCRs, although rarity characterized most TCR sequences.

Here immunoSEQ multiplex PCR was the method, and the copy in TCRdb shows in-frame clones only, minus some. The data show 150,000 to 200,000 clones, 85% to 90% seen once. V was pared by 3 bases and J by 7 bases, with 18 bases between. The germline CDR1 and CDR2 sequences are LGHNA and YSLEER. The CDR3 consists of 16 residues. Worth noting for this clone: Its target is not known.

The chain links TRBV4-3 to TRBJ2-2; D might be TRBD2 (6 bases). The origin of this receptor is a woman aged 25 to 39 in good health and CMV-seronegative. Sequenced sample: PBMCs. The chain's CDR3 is CASSQRLGPGGGELFF. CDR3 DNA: TGCGCCAGCAGCCAGAGACTAGGGCCTGGCGGCGGGGAGCTGTTTTTT.